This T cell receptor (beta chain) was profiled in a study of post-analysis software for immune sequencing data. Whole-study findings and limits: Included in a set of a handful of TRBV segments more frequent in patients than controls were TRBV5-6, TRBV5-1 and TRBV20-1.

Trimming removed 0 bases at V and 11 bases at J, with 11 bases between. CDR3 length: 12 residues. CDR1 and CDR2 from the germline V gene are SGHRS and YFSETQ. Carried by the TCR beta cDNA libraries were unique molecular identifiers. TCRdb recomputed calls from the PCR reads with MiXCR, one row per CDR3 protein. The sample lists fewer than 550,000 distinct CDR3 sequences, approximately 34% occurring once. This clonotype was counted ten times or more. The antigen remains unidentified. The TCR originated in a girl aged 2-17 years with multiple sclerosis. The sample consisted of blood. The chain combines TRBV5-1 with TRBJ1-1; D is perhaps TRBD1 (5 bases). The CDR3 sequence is CASSLDGGMAFF. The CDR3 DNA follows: TGCGCCAGCAGCTTGGATGGGGGTATGGCTTTCTTT.